This T cell receptor beta chain comes out of a study of T cell changes during pregnancy in multiple sclerosis (dated by TCRdb to about 2019). The study in broad terms: The study examined how the T cell repertoire changed over the course of pregnancy in women with multiple sclerosis.

The germline V gene gives CDR1 as LGHNA and CDR2 as YSLEER. V trim: 1 base; J trim: 4 bases; unmatched bases: 7. Measured from the cysteine to the phenylalanine, the CDR3 is 15 residues long. The DNA shown is the 45-base CDR3, in frame from base 1. A few counts support this clone. The target of this receptor is not known. Base qualities are not at hand, and no much larger clone is one base apart. The library was made by the immunoSEQ multiplex PCR assay. TCRdb carries this immuneACCESS record with in-frame sequences only. Its versions omit some clonotypes, under half of them owing to an unresolved V gene in the studies checked, with the rest unexplained. Present in this sample are about 24,000 clones, just over 85% of which were seen just once. Around 8% of the sample lies in the top ten.

This sequence was found in a female donor in good health, enrolled as a control in a pregnancy study. The material sequenced was CD8+ T cells from peripheral blood mononuclear cells, taken in the first trimester of pregnancy. The chain joins TRBV4-3 to TRBJ2-7, and 7 junctional nucleotides match TRBD2. The DNA sequence follows: TGCGCCAGCAGCCAAGGCGGACTAGACAGATACGAGCAGTACTTC. Its protein is CASSQGGLDRYEQYF.